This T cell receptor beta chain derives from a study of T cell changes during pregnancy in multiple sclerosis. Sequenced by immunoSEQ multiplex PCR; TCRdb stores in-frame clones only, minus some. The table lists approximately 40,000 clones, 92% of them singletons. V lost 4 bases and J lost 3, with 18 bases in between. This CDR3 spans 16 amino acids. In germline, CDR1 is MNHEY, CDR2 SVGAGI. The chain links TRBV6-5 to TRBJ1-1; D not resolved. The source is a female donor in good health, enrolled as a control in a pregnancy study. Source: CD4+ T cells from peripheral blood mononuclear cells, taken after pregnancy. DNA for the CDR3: TGTGCCAGCAGTTCCCTCGCGAAAGGAGACTACACTGAAGCTTTCTTT. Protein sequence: CASSSLAKGDYTEAFF.